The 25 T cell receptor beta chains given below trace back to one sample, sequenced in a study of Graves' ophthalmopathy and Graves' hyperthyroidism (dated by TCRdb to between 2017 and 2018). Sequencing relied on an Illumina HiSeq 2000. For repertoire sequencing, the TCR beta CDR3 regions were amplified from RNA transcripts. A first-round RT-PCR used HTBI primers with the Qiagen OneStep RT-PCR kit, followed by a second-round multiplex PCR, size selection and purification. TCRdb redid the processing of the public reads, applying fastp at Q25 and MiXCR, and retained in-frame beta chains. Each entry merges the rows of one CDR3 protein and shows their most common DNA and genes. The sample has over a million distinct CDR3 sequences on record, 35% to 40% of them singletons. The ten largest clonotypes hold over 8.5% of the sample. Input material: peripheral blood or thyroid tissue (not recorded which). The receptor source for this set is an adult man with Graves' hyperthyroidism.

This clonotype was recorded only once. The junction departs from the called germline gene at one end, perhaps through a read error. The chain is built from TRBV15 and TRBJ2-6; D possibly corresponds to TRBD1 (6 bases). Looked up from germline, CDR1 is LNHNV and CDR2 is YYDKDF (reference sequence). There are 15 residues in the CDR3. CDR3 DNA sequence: TGTGCCACCAGCAGAGTGGAGTGGGACAACGTTGGTGAAGCTTTC. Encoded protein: CATSRVEWDNVGEAF.

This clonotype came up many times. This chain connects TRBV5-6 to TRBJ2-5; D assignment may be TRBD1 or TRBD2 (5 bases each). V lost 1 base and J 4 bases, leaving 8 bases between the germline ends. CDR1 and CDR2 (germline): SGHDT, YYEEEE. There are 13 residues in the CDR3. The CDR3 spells CASSLPGRETQYF. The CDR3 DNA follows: TGTGCCAGCAGCTTGCCAGGGAGAGAGACCCAGTACTTC.

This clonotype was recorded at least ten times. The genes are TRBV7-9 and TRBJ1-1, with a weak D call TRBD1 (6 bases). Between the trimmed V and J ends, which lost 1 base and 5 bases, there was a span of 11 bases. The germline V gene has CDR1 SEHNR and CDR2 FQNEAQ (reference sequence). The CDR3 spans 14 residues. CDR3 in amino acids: CASSLGGGLTEAFF. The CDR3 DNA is TGTGCCAGCAGCTTAGGCGGGGGGCTTACTGAAGCTTTCTTT.

CDR3 nucleotide sequence: TGTGCCAGCAGCCAAGAAACAGGGGCGGCTTCTAACTATGGCTACACCTTC. It specifies CASSQETGAASNYGYTF. The chain employs TRBV3-1 and TRBJ1-2; TRBD1 matches at 7 bases. Germline V gene data show CDR1 as LGHDT and CDR2 as YNNKEL (reference sequence). Trimming took 0 bases from V and 0 from J; bases not matched to a gene: 7. The CDR3 covers 17 residues.

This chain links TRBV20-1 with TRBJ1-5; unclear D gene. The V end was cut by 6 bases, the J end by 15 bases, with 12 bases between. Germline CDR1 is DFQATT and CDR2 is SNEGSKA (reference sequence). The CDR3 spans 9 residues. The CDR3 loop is CSAKISRHF. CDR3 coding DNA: TGCAGTGCCAAGATCTCCCGGCATTTT.

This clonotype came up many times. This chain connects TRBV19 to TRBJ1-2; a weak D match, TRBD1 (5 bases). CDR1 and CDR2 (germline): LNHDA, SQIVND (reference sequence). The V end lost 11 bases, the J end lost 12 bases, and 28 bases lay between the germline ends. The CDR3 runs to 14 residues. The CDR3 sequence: CAGQRGRRDVGHTF. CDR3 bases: TGTGCCGGACAAAGGGGACGGAGAGACGTGGGGCACACCTTC.

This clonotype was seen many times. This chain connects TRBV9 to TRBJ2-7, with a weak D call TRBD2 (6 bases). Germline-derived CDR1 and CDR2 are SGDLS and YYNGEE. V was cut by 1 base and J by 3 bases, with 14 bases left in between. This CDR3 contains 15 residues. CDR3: CASSVLPGAGYEQYF. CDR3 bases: TGTGCCAGCAGCGTACTCCCAGGAGCGGGCTACGAGCAGTACTTC.

The CDR3 bases are TGTGCCAGCAGCGATAAGACGGGATTCTATGGCTACACCTTC. Protein product: CASSDKTGFYGYTF. J is TRBJ1-2 and V is TRBV7-2; D gene uncertain. Germline assignment: CDR1 SGHTA and CDR2 FQGNSA. This CDR3 has 14 amino acids. Trimming removed 5 bases from V and 4 bases from J, with 14 bases in between.

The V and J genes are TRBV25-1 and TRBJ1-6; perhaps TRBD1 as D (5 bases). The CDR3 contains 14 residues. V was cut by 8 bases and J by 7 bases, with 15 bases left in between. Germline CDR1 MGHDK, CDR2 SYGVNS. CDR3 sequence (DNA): TGTGCCAGCTTGAGGGACGGGGCGAATTCACCCCTCCACTTT. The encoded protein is CASLRDGANSPLHF.

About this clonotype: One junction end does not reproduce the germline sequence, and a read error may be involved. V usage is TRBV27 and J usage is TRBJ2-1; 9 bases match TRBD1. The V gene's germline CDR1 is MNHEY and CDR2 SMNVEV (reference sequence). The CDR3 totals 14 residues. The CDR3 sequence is CASSFLDRGDGYIF. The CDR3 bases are TGTGCCAGCAGTTTTTTGGACAGGGGAGATGGCTACATCTTC.

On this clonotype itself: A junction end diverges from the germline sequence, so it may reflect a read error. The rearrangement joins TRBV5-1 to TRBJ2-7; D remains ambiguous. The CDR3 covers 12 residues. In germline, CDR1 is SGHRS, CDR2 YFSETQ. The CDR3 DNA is TGCGCCAGCAGCTCCCGGTCCTACGGGCAGTACTTC. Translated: CASSSRSYGQYF.

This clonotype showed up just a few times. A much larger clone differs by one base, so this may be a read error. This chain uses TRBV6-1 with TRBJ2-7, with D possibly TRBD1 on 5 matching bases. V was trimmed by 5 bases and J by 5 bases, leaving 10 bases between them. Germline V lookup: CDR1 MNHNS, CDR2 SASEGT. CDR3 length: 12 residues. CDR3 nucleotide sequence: TGTGCCAGCAGTTTTGGGGCCAACGAGCAGTACTTC. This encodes CASSFGANEQYF.

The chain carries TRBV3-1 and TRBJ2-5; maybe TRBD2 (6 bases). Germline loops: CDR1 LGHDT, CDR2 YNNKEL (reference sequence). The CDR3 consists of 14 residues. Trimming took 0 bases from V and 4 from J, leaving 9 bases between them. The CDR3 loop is CASSQDFGGETQYF. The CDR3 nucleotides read TGTGCCAGCAGCCAAGACTTCGGGGGAGAGACCCAGTACTTC.

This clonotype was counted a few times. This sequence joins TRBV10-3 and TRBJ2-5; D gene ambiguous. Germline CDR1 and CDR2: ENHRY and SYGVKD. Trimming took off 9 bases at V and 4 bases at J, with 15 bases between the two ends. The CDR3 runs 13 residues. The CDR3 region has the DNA TGTGCCATACGTACAGTGTCGGGAGAGACCCAGTACTTC. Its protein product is CAIRTVSGETQYF.

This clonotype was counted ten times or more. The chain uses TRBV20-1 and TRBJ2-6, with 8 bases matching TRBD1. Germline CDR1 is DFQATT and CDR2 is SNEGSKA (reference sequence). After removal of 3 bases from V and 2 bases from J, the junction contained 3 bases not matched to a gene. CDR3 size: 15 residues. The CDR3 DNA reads TGCAGTGCTAGGGGACAGGCACCTGGGGCCAACGTCCTGACTTTC. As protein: CSARGQAPGANVLTF.

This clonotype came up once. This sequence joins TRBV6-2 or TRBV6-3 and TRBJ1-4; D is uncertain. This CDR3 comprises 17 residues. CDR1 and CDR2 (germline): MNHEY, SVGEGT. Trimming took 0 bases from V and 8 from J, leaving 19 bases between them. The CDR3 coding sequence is TGTGCCAGCAGTTACTCGAAGAATCTGGACCTCCACGAAAAACTGTTTTTT. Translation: CASSYSKNLDLHEKLFF.

CDR3 region: CASRGGQGSSPLHF. CDR3 sequence (DNA): TGCGCCAGCAGAGGGGGACAGGGGTCTTCACCCCTCCACTTT. The chain links TRBV5-1 to TRBJ1-6, with 10 bases fitting TRBD1. In germline, CDR1 is SGHRS, CDR2 YFSETQ. The CDR3 totals 14 residues. Unmatched junction bases numbered 5, after V lost 5 bases and J lost 9 bases.

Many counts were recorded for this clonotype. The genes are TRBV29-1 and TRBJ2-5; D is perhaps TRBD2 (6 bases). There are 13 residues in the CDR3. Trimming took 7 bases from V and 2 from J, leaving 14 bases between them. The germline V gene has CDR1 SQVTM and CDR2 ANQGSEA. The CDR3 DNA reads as TGCAGCGGCGGGCTGGGGGGTCAAGAGACCCAGTACTTC. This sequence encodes CSGGLGGQETQYF.

The CDR3 region is CASSQSDGSYEQYF. In DNA, the CDR3 is TGCGCCAGCAGCCAATCGGACGGTTCCTACGAGCAGTACTTC. The chain uses TRBV4-1 and TRBJ2-7, with D unclear. From germline, CDR1 is MGHRA and CDR2 YSYEKL. Trimming took 2 bases from V and 1 from J, leaving 9 bases between them. This CDR3 has 14 amino acids.

The CDR3 coding sequence is TGTGCCAGCAAGTTGCTAGGGTCAGAGACCCAGTACTTC. Encoded protein: CASKLLGSETQYF. The chain joins TRBV12-3 or TRBV12-4 to TRBJ2-5; no clear D gene. V was trimmed by 7 bases and J by 4 bases, leaving 13 bases between them. The CDR3 contains 13 residues.

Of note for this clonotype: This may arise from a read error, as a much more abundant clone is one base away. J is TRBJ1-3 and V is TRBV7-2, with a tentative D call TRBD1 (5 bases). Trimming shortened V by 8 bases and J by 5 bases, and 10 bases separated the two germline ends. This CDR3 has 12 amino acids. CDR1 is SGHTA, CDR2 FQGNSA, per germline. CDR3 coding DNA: TGTGCCAGCGGGACCGCTAGAAACACCATATATTTT. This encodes CASGTARNTIYF. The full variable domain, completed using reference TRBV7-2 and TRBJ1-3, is GAGVSQSPSNKVTEKGKDVELRCDPISGHTALYWYRQSLGQGLEFLIYFQGNSAPDKSGLPSDRFSAERTGGSVSTLTIQRTQQEDSAVYLCASGTARNTIYFGEGSWLTVV.

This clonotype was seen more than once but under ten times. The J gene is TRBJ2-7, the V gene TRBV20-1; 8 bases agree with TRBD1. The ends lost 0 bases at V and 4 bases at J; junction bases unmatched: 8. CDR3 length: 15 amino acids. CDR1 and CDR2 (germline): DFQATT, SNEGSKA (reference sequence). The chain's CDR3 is CSARDPQGAPYEQYF. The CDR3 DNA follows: TGCAGTGCTAGAGATCCCCAGGGGGCGCCTTACGAGCAGTACTTC.

The CDR3 sequence: CAWKTGPEGYTF. Here the CDR3 DNA reads TGTGCCTGGAAAACAGGGCCCGAGGGCTACACCTTC. The chain recombines TRBV7-8 with TRBJ1-2; D is possibly TRBD1 (6 bases). CDR1 is SGHVS, CDR2 FQNEAQ, per germline. V lost 11 bases to trimming and J lost 8 bases, with 18 bases between them. There are 12 residues in the CDR3.

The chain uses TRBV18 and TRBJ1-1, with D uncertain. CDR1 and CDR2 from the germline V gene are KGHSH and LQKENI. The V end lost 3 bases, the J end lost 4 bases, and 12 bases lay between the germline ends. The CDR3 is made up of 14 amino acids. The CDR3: CASSPLGVGTEAFF. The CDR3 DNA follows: TGTGCCAGCTCACCGCTCGGGGTGGGCACTGAAGCTTTCTTT.

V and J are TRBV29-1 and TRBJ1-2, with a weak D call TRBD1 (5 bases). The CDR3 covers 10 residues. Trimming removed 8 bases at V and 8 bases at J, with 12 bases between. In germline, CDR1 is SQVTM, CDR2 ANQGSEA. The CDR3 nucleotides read TGCAGCCTTGGGACGGGCGGCTACACCTTC. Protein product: CSLGTGGYTF.